One and the same sample provided the 3 T cell receptor beta chains below, sequenced in a study of blood T cell repertoires in COVID-19. The protocol was immunoSEQ multiplex PCR, while the TCRdb copy is restricted to in-frame clones and leaves out a portion. The sample has 150,000 or so clones, 74% seen once. The sequenced material came from peripheral blood. These receptors were taken from a woman older than 75 with acute or convalescent COVID-19.

V usage is TRBV6-2 or TRBV6-3 and J usage is TRBJ2-1; weak D call: TRBD1 (6 bases). V dropped 6 bases and J dropped 10 bases, with 16 bases sitting between them. CDR1 and CDR2 (germline): MNHEY, SVGEGT. The CDR3 loop spans 13 amino acids. CDR3 protein: CASSQNRVREQFF. In DNA, the CDR3 is TGTGCCAGCAGCCAAAACAGGGTACGGGAGCAGTTCTTC.

V gene TRBV27 combines with J gene TRBJ2-3, with 7 bases matching TRBD2. Germline trimming cut 4 bases from V and 0 bases from J; bases unmatched to any gene: 4. This CDR3 has 15 residues. CDR1 and CDR2 (germline): MNHEY, SMNVEV (reference sequence). The CDR3 loop reads CASSYPAGSTDTQYF. The CDR3 nucleotides are TGTGCCAGCAGTTACCCAGCGGGAAGCACAGATACGCAGTATTTT.

This rearrangement joins TRBV6-9 to TRBJ2-3, with 9 bases fitting TRBD1. J was trimmed by 3 bases and V by 6 bases; bases with no gene match: 7. CDR3 size: 15 residues. The germline gives CDR1 MNHGY, CDR2 SVAAGI. CDR3 in DNA: TGTGCCAGCAGGACACAGGGGGCGGGTACAGATACGCAGTATTTT. Amino acids: CASRTQGAGTDTQYF.